A selection of T cell receptor beta chains follows, all from one sample in a study of shared clonotypes between healthy human individuals. Sequenced by immunoSEQ multiplex PCR; TCRdb stores in-frame clones only, minus some. The data contain around 700,000 clones, roughly nine tenths of them singletons. Source material: naive CD8+ T cells sorted from blood. These receptors were obtained from a man aged 25-45 years in good health. Each CDR3 is given with its conserved first and last residue. Fields, in order: D gene, J gene, V gene, clone size, CDR3 DNA, CDR3 protein. The D gene is left open where the match is weak. A clone size is listed for some rows: how often the clone was seen (once, few, many), or a class if it is expanded.

d_gene: TRBD2
j_gene: TRBJ2-1
v_gene: TRBV4-3
abundance: NA
CDR3nt: TGCGCCAGCAGCCAAGAGGGGCCACTAGCGGGAAGGGCCTACAATGAGCAGTTCTTC
CDR3aa: CASSQEGPLAGRAYNEQFF

d_gene: NA
j_gene: TRBJ2-2
v_gene: TRBV6-5
abundance: NA
CDR3nt: TGTGCCAGCAGTCCAGGGGCCGCCGGGGAGCTGTTTTTT
CDR3aa: CASSPGAAGELFF

d_gene: TRBD2
j_gene: TRBJ2-2
v_gene: TRBV9
abundance: NA
CDR3nt: TGTGCCAGCAGCGTAGACACGGGAGGGAACACCGGGGAGCTGTTTTTT
CDR3aa: CASSVDTGGNTGELFF

d_gene: TRBD1
j_gene: TRBJ2-2
v_gene: TRBV4-1
abundance: NA
CDR3nt: TGCGCCAGCAGCCCGGACAGGGGGACCGGGGAGCTGTTTTTT
CDR3aa: CASSPDRGTGELFF

d_gene: NA
j_gene: TRBJ2-7
v_gene: TRBV10-3
abundance: NA
CDR3nt: TGTGCCATCCTGGACAGCTCCTACGAGCAGTACTTC
CDR3aa: CAILDSSYEQYF

d_gene: NA
j_gene: TRBJ2-7
v_gene: TRBV7-9
abundance: once
CDR3nt: TGTGCCAGCAGCCATGGCGGGAACGCCTACGAGCAGTACTTC
CDR3aa: CASSHGGNAYEQYF

d_gene: NA
j_gene: TRBJ2-5
v_gene: TRBV7-9
abundance: once
CDR3nt: TGTGCCAGCAGCTTAGCCCTGAATTTTGAAGAGACCCAGTACTTC
CDR3aa: CASSLALNFEETQYF

d_gene: NA
j_gene: TRBJ2-5
v_gene: TRBV5-5
abundance: NA
CDR3nt: TGTGCCAGCAGCTTATACAGGGAGGCGTTAGAGACCCAGTACTTC
CDR3aa: CASSLYREALETQYF

d_gene: NA
j_gene: TRBJ2-5
v_gene: TRBV7-6
abundance: NA
CDR3nt: NA
CDR3aa: CASSPSGGSGQGWSETQYF

d_gene: TRBD2
j_gene: TRBJ2-1
v_gene: TRBV13
abundance: NA
CDR3nt: TGTGCCAGCAGCTTGCTAGCGGGAGGGCCGTTATATGAGCAGTTCTTC
CDR3aa: CASSLLAGGPLYEQFF

d_gene: TRBD1
j_gene: TRBJ1-5
v_gene: TRBV7-9
abundance: once
CDR3nt: TGTGTCAGCAGCGCCTCGACAGGGGGTGGTCAGCCCCAGCATTTT
CDR3aa: CVSSASTGGGQPQHF

d_gene: NA
j_gene: TRBJ1-2
v_gene: TRBV27
abundance: NA
CDR3nt: TGTGCCAGCAGCGCACCTCAGGGGCGCGGTGGCTACACCTTC
CDR3aa: CASSAPQGRGGYTF

d_gene: TRBD1
j_gene: TRBJ2-1
v_gene: TRBV7-9
abundance: NA
CDR3nt: TGTGCCAGCAGCCCCTCACAGGGGAGTAGTCTTTCCTACAATGAGCAGTTCTTC
CDR3aa: CASSPSQGSSLSYNEQFF

d_gene: TRBD1
j_gene: TRBJ2-1
v_gene: TRBV6-5
abundance: once
CDR3nt: TGTGCCAGCAAGCTCGGGACAGGGGTTGACAATGAGCAGTTCTTC
CDR3aa: CASKLGTGVDNEQFF

d_gene: TRBD2
j_gene: TRBJ2-7
v_gene: TRBV27
abundance: once
CDR3nt: TGTGCCAGCAGTCTAGGACCGAGCCGCAGGGGTGCGGGGGGGGAGCAGTACTTC
CDR3aa: CASSLGPSRRGAGGEQYF

d_gene: NA
j_gene: TRBJ2-7
v_gene: TRBV28
abundance: NA
CDR3nt: TGTGCCAGCACCAAAACGGGCGGCTACGAGCAGTACTTC
CDR3aa: CASTKTGGYEQYF

d_gene: NA
j_gene: TRBJ1-3
v_gene: TRBV28
abundance: NA
CDR3nt: TGTGCCAGCAGCCCCGGGGGGAATTTAGGAAACACCATATATTTT
CDR3aa: CASSPGGNLGNTIYF

d_gene: TRBD2
j_gene: TRBJ2-1
v_gene: TRBV19
abundance: NA
CDR3nt: TGTGCCAGTAGTAATAGCGGGAACACCTACAATGAGCAGTTCTTC
CDR3aa: CASSNSGNTYNEQFF

d_gene: NA
j_gene: TRBJ2-7
v_gene: TRBV5-5
abundance: NA
CDR3nt: TGTGCCAGCAGCTTAAACAGACCTTACGAGCAGTACTTC
CDR3aa: CASSLNRPYEQYF

d_gene: NA
j_gene: TRBJ2-3
v_gene: TRBV12-2
abundance: NA
CDR3nt: TGTGCAAGTCGCTTAGTAGATCTGTTTCGGGAATGGGGGACAGATACGCAGTATTTT
CDR3aa: CASRLVDLFREWGTDTQYF

d_gene: NA
j_gene: TRBJ2-3
v_gene: TRBV11-2
abundance: once
CDR3nt: TGTGCCAGCAGCCCCCGACCGTCCACAGATACGCAGTATTTT
CDR3aa: CASSPRPSTDTQYF

d_gene: TRBD1
j_gene: TRBJ1-3
v_gene: TRBV28
abundance: NA
CDR3nt: TGTGCCAGCAGTTTCGCCGGACAGGGGGCGTTTGGAAACACCATATATTTT
CDR3aa: CASSFAGQGAFGNTIYF

d_gene: NA
j_gene: TRBJ1-3
v_gene: TRBV5-1
abundance: NA
CDR3nt: TGCGCCAGCAGCTTGAATCTGGGAAACACCATATATTTT
CDR3aa: CASSLNLGNTIYF

d_gene: TRBD1
j_gene: TRBJ1-1
v_gene: TRBV27
abundance: NA
CDR3nt: TGTGCCAGCAGCCCCGGGACAGGGGTTTCTGAAGCTTTCTTT
CDR3aa: CASSPGTGVSEAFF

d_gene: NA
j_gene: TRBJ2-1
v_gene: TRBV7-6
abundance: NA
CDR3nt: TGTGCCAGCAGCTTCAACACCGGCGGGAATGAGCAGTTCTTC
CDR3aa: CASSFNTGGNEQFF

d_gene: NA
j_gene: TRBJ2-1
v_gene: TRBV9
abundance: once
CDR3nt: TGTGCCAGCAGCGTAACTGGATCCTACAATGAGCAGTTCTTC
CDR3aa: CASSVTGSYNEQFF

d_gene: TRBD2
j_gene: TRBJ2-3
v_gene: TRBV19
abundance: NA
CDR3nt: TGTGCCAGTAGTGTTCAGCGGGAGCAAGATACGCAGTATTTT
CDR3aa: CASSVQREQDTQYF

d_gene: TRBD1
j_gene: TRBJ1-2
v_gene: TRBV11-2
abundance: NA
CDR3nt: TGTGCCAGCAGCTCAGGACAGGGGGCAGATGGCTACACCTTC
CDR3aa: CASSSGQGADGYTF

d_gene: NA
j_gene: TRBJ1-1
v_gene: TRBV7-8
abundance: NA
CDR3nt: TGTGCCAGCAGCTTAGAGCCAGGGGAGAACACTGAAGCTTTCTTT
CDR3aa: CASSLEPGENTEAFF

d_gene: NA
j_gene: TRBJ2-1
v_gene: TRBV10-3
abundance: NA
CDR3nt: TGTGCCATCAGTGATGAAAACCGGGGCCCCCATGAGCAGTTCTTC
CDR3aa: CAISDENRGPHEQFF

d_gene: NA
j_gene: TRBJ2-7
v_gene: TRBV13
abundance: NA
CDR3nt: TGTGCCAGCAGAGCCCGAGATTACAGCTCCTACGAGCAGTACTTC
CDR3aa: CASRARDYSSYEQYF

d_gene: NA
j_gene: TRBJ1-2
v_gene: TRBV28
abundance: NA
CDR3nt: TGTGCCAGCAGCTTCAGCCTCCGGGAACCTAACTATGGCTACACCTTC
CDR3aa: CASSFSLREPNYGYTF

d_gene: NA
j_gene: TRBJ2-1
v_gene: TRBV29-1
abundance: NA
CDR3nt: TGCAGCGTTGAAGACGGACTAAACAATGAGCAGTTCTTC
CDR3aa: CSVEDGLNNEQFF

d_gene: TRBD1
j_gene: TRBJ2-2
v_gene: TRBV7-8
abundance: NA
CDR3nt: TGTGCCAGCAGCTTATGGTCAGGGGGCGAGGGGACCGGGGAGCTGTTTTTT
CDR3aa: CASSLWSGGEGTGELFF

d_gene: TRBD2
j_gene: TRBJ2-7
v_gene: TRBV5-1
abundance: NA
CDR3nt: TGCGCCAGCAGCTTGGGTAGCGGGAGCAACGAGCAGTACTTC
CDR3aa: CASSLGSGSNEQYF

d_gene: NA
j_gene: TRBJ2-3
v_gene: TRBV11-2
abundance: NA
CDR3nt: TGTGCCAGCAGCTTAGATCCCGCCCCGGGCACAGATACGCAGTATTTT
CDR3aa: CASSLDPAPGTDTQYF

d_gene: TRBD2
j_gene: TRBJ2-2
v_gene: TRBV27
abundance: NA
CDR3nt: TGTGCCAGCAGTTTAAGGTCCCCGGGACTAGCGGGCGCCGGGGAGCTGTTTTTT
CDR3aa: CASSLRSPGLAGAGELFF

d_gene: NA
j_gene: TRBJ2-7
v_gene: TRBV10-2
abundance: NA
CDR3nt: TGCGCCAGCAGTGAAGCGTTCTACGAGCAGTACTTC
CDR3aa: CASSEAFYEQYF

d_gene: NA
j_gene: TRBJ2-7
v_gene: TRBV29-1
abundance: NA
CDR3nt: TGCAGCGTTGAGGGGAGTAATTCCTACGAGCAGTACTTC
CDR3aa: CSVEGSNSYEQYF

d_gene: NA
j_gene: TRBJ1-3
v_gene: TRBV2
abundance: NA
CDR3nt: TGTGCCAGCCGTGGGGGCCGAAACACCATATATTTT
CDR3aa: CASRGGRNTIYF

d_gene: NA
j_gene: TRBJ2-7
v_gene: TRBV2
abundance: few
CDR3nt: TGTGCCAGCAGCCCGGGACGGAGTTACGAGCAGTACTTC
CDR3aa: CASSPGRSYEQYF

d_gene: NA
j_gene: TRBJ2-7
v_gene: TRBV5-4
abundance: NA
CDR3nt: TGTGCCAGCAGCTCGCCAGGGTCCCCCTACGAGCAGTACTTC
CDR3aa: CASSSPGSPYEQYF

d_gene: TRBD2
j_gene: TRBJ2-3
v_gene: TRBV9
abundance: NA
CDR3nt: TGTGCCAGCAGCGCAGCGGGAGGAGAAGATACGCAGTATTTT
CDR3aa: CASSAAGGEDTQYF

d_gene: NA
j_gene: TRBJ1-1
v_gene: TRBV29-1
abundance: NA
CDR3nt: TGCAGCGTTGATGGGGGCTCGATGAACACTGAAGCTTTCTTT
CDR3aa: CSVDGGSMNTEAFF

d_gene: NA
j_gene: TRBJ2-7
v_gene: TRBV18
abundance: NA
CDR3nt: TGTGCCAGCTCACCACCGTCAGGAGGGTACGAGCAGTACTTC
CDR3aa: CASSPPSGGYEQYF

d_gene: NA
j_gene: TRBJ2-3
v_gene: TRBV5-4
abundance: NA
CDR3nt: TGTGCCAGCAGCGCCCGCGGTACAGATACGCAGTATTTT
CDR3aa: CASSARGTDTQYF

d_gene: TRBD1
j_gene: TRBJ2-7
v_gene: TRBV18
abundance: NA
CDR3nt: TGTGCCAGCTCACCATCACCGGAGACAGGGGCTTCCTACGAGCAGTACTTC
CDR3aa: CASSPSPETGASYEQYF

d_gene: NA
j_gene: TRBJ2-7
v_gene: TRBV13
abundance: NA
CDR3nt: TGTGCCAGCAGCTTAGTCCCAAACTACGAGCAGTACTTC
CDR3aa: CASSLVPNYEQYF

d_gene: TRBD2
j_gene: TRBJ2-7
v_gene: TRBV4-1
abundance: NA
CDR3nt: TGCGCCAGCAGCCAAACCAATCCCCAACTAGCGGGACCCTACGAGCAGTACTTC
CDR3aa: CASSQTNPQLAGPYEQYF

d_gene: NA
j_gene: TRBJ2-1
v_gene: TRBV5-8
abundance: NA
CDR3nt: TGTGCCAGCAGCTTCGTCTCATCGGGGGATGAGCAGTTCTTC
CDR3aa: CASSFVSSGDEQFF